This T cell receptor (beta chain) was identified during a study of cytomegalovirus exposure and HLA in healthy donors. Overall study results and limits: As immune exposure information, only CMV serostatus was available.

Use of 60 Vbeta and 13 Jbeta primers characterized the PCR. Assay: immunoSEQ multiplex PCR; the TCRdb copy retains only in-frame clones and omits some. The table lists around 98,000 clones, more than 60% of them singletons, with about 8% in the top ten. Investigators did not record CMV serostatus for this donor. As concerns this clone: Antigen unknown.

The CDR3 is 18 amino acids. Germline V gene lookup returns CDR1 SGHTS and CDR2 YDEGEE. V was pared by 1 base and J by 3 bases, with 9 bases of the junction left unmatched. This TCR derives from a human donor in good health. V gene TRBV5-8 combines with J gene TRBJ1-6; 8 positions match TRBD1. Sequencing was carried out using PBMCs. The CDR3 DNA reads as TGTGCCAGCAGCTTGTTGGTCGGGACAGGAGACTATAATTCACCCCTCCACTTT. Its translation: CASSLLVGTGDYNSPLHF.